This T cell receptor (beta chain) was sequenced in a study of shared clonotypes between healthy human individuals (TCRdb year 2020). For context, the study as a whole: A couple of women and three men aged 18 to 49 years were included in the cohort. Each donor's leukapheresis produced roughly between roughly 0.85 and 9 billion PBMCs. To estimate repertoire size and how much clonotype sharing occurs between individuals, the study deeply sequenced the blood TCR repertoires of several healthy adults. For each donor, CD4 naive and CD4 memory were each given three plates, CD8 naive was given two plates, and CD8 memory was given one plate. To increase sequencing depth and limit assay-specific biases, different laboratories used diverse techniques to prepare libraries and sequence TCR repertoires.

Using the deep immunoSEQ assay, TCR CDR3 regions were amplified from genomic DNA by multiplex PCR. Genomic DNA extracted from each cell subset was distributed evenly over all wells of several immunoSEQ 96-well plates, and each plate served as one replicate. For sorted subsets, each replicate PCR was loaded with about 0.2 ug genomic DNA, equivalent to 30,000 or so T cell genomes. Purified libraries were measured with a Qubit 3.0 fluorometer, size-checked on a Bioanalyzer 2100, and measured again with the KAPA Library Quantification kit. Every immunoSEQ 96-well plate was sequenced on a dedicated single-read 150-cycle Illumina NextSeq 550 flow cell. Per the authors' processing: Because the immunoSEQ output held only junctional sequences and lacked quality scores, the filtering could not match the filtering applied to full-length reads. To assign V/J genes and CDR3, sequences were annotated using PyIR, a Python wrapper for IgBLAST v1.9, with IMGT germline references. Any read was removed if the V/J assignment was weak (E-value above 1e-6), the CDR3 was missing, or the read contained stop codons, out-of-frame junctions, or ambiguous translated residues. V3J clonotypes were defined as sequences sharing the same inferred V gene, J gene, and CDR3 amino acid sequence. The percentage overlap between two repertoires was calculated by dividing the number of shared unique clonotypes by the size of the smaller repertoire. Three approaches were used to assess repertoire richness: RTK rarefaction, the Chao1 estimator, and Recon v2.1 estimates of unobserved clonotypes. OLGA was used to compute generation probabilities for all TCRbeta clonotypes that the gDNA method yielded from a few donors. As stored in TCRdb, this immuneACCESS dataset retains in-frame rearrangements with V and J assigned. A fraction of the clones does not appear; measured against another copy, unresolved V genes explain less than half of the discrepancy, and the remainder lacks a known reason. D and trimming come from the DNA, and the V and J calls and clone size come from that table. The sample table shows 2 million to 3 million clones, and roughly nine tenths are seen once. The ten largest clones add up to over 0.12% of the sample.

Healthy HIV-negative adults with no recently reported acute infections or vaccinations were included as donors. All donors were Caucasian adults living in Nashville, Tennessee, USA. Magnetic negative selection was used to enrich CD4+ T cells, after which naive cells were positively selected on CD45RA and the negative fraction became the memory subset. After blood collection by leukapheresis, PBMCs were isolated using Ficoll-Histopaque density gradient centrifugation and then cryopreserved in the vapor phase of liquid nitrogen. Analytical flow cytometry was used to check the purity and quantity of every magnetically sorted T cell population. From each sorted fraction, genomic DNA was isolated and quantified by UV absorbance on a Nanodrop 2000c. Broader findings and caveats from the paper: Even with the large sequencing depth, rarefaction of the sorted-subset datasets indicated that sequencing was incomplete. Pairwise subsampling led to the expectation that sequencing depth would affect the degree of clonotype sharing among donors. Approximately 5% of naive CD4, 3% to 3.5% of naive CD8, about 2.5% of memory CD4, and about 0.4% of memory CD8 clonotypes were shared across a few donors. Clonotypes shared by all four sorted-subset donors showed higher generation probabilities than non-shared clonotypes. Naive subsets generally had larger estimated clonotype richness than memory subsets did. The genetic and exposure-history diversity represented was limited by the small number of donors. Sampling was restricted to blood, and TCR repertoires in tissues likely differ from the TCR repertoires found in blood.

Details on this clone: What this receptor recognizes is not known. It has no much larger one-base neighbor in the sample; base qualities were not kept.

Input material: naive CD4+ T cells sorted from blood. Sample cell subset or site, as interpreted from the label and publication: CD45RA+ positively selected. The source of this sequence is a man between 18 and 35 years old in good health.

The CDR3 protein: CASSLGADTQYF. The nucleotide sequence reads TGTGCCAGCAGCCTCGGGGCAGATACGCAGTATTTT. The chain couples TRBV6-1 to TRBJ2-3; D gene: possibly TRBD2, on 5 matching bases. The CDR3 goes from the cysteine to the phenylalanine over 12 residues. Just CDR3 DNA is preserved here, 36 bases in frame from base 1. The germline V gene specifies MNHNS as CDR1 and SASEGT as CDR2. The junction shows trimming of 6 bases on V and 4 bases on J, plus 8 bases between the germline ends.